These 22 T cell receptor beta chains originate from one sample sequenced in a study of T cells in Graves' hyperthyroidism and ophthalmopathy. From RNA transcripts, TCR beta CDR3 regions were amplified. The TCR CDR3 was amplified in a first-round RT-PCR using the HTBI primer set. TCRdb re-called the multiplex PCR reads with MiXCR, one entry per CDR3 protein. Of about 420,000 distinct CDR3 sequences listed, approximately 14% are singletons. The sample comprised blood. The receptor source for this set is a woman aged 18-29 years with Graves' hyperthyroidism.

This clonotype was counted many times. The chain uses TRBV3-1 and TRBJ2-3, with 10 bases aligning to TRBD2. Unmatched junction bases numbered 3, after V lost 2 bases and J lost 1 base. The CDR3 is 16 residues long. CDR1 and CDR2 from the germline V gene are LGHDT and YNNKEL (reference sequence). The CDR3 is CASSQNGLAGTDTQYF. CDR3 sequence (DNA): TGTGCCAGCAGCCAAAACGGACTAGCGGGCACAGATACGCAGTATTTT.

This chain connects TRBV2 to TRBJ2-1, with 12 bases fitting TRBD2. This CDR3 is built from 16 residues. Trimming at V came to 2 bases and at J to 10 bases, leaving 9 bases not matched to a gene. Germline V gene lookup returns CDR1 SNHLY and CDR2 FYNNEI. The CDR3 nucleotides read TGTGCCAGCAGTGAACAGCTAGCGGGAGGGACTAAAGAGCAGTTCTTC. Translated, it gives CASSEQLAGGTKEQFF.

The table lists this clonotype with many counts. The genes are TRBV2 and TRBJ2-2, with a tentative D call TRBD1 (5 bases). The ends were cut back, 3 bases at V and 4 bases at J, with 12 bases in the middle. CDR1 SNHLY and CDR2 FYNNEI come from the germline V gene. The CDR3 consists of 15 residues. The CDR3 coding sequence is TGTGCCAGCAGTGAGGGGCATCCGAGCACCGGGGAGCTGTTTTTT. Its protein is CASSEGHPSTGELFF.

This clonotype was seen repeatedly, ten times or more. The chain is built from TRBV7-2 and TRBJ1-6, with 7 positions matching TRBD1. This CDR3 has 16 residues. The V segment lost 2 bases and the J segment 8 bases; nucleotides outside the gene matches: 9. Germline V gives CDR1 SGHTA, CDR2 FQGNSA. This chain's CDR3 is CASSLSQDRDDSPLHF. The DNA of the CDR3 is TGTGCCAGCAGCTTAAGTCAAGACAGGGATGATTCACCCCTCCACTTT.

Many counts were recorded for this clonotype. The V and J genes are TRBV7-2 and TRBJ2-1; D is unresolved. Trimming pared 4 bases from V and 10 bases from J, leaving 17 bases between. Germline V gene sequence: CDR1 SGHTA, CDR2 FQGNSA. CDR3 size: 14 residues. The CDR3 region is CASSSLGPIVEQFF. CDR3 in DNA: TGTGCCAGCAGCTCCCTAGGGCCGATCGTCGAGCAGTTCTTC.

The chain is built from TRBV29-1 and TRBJ1-4; D remains ambiguous. CDR3 length: 11 amino acids. Germline V gene lookup returns CDR1 SQVTM and CDR2 ANQGSEA. The V gene lost 7 bases and the J gene lost 1 base, with 4 bases spanning the gap. In DNA, the CDR3 is TGCAGCGCCCGAACTAATGAAAAACTGTTTTTT. This translates into CSARTNEKLFF.

Points on this clonotype: This could be a read error, since a much larger clone is one nucleotide away. This chain connects TRBV12-3 or TRBV12-4 to TRBJ1-2; D gene uncertain. The CDR3 is made up of 13 amino acids. CDR3 region: CGSSFADNYGYTF. The DNA for the CDR3 is TGTGGCAGCAGTTTCGCGGATAACTATGGCTACACCTTC.

This clonotype was recorded a few times. V and J are TRBV5-6 and TRBJ1-3; D remains ambiguous. The germline V gene has CDR1 SGHDT and CDR2 YYEEEE. The CDR3 consists of 16 residues. Trimming stripped 0 bases from V and 0 bases from J, with 10 bases between. The CDR3 bases are TGTGCCAGCAGCTTGGCTCGGGGATACTCTGGAAACACCATATATTTT. Translating it yields CASSLARGYSGNTIYF.

This clonotype came up once. The junction does not match germline at one end; this may be a read error. The chain joins TRBV7-3 to TRBJ2-2; D is ambiguous. The CDR3 is 15 residues long. CDR1 and CDR2 (germline): SGHTA, FQGTGA. CDR3 sequence (DNA): TGTGTCAGCAGCTTAGAGAGCCCCTGGACCGGGGAGCTGTTTTTT. It encodes CVSSLESPWTGELFF. Complete variable domain (other parts from reference TRBV7-3 and TRBJ2-2): GAGVSQTPSNKVTEKGKYVELRCDPISGHTALYWYRQSLGQGPEFLIYFQGTGAADDSGLPNDRFFAVRPEGSVSTLKIQRTERGDSAVYLCVSSLESPWTGELFFGEGSRLTVL.

This clonotype has more than one count but fewer than ten. This chain joins TRBV5-1 and TRBJ1-2; D gene ambiguous. Trimming left V 5 bases short and J 5 bases short, with 10 bases between. Looked up from germline, CDR1 is SGHRS and CDR2 is YFSETQ. This CDR3 has 12 amino acids. The CDR3 coding sequence is TGCGCCAGCAGACGTGGGGAGTATGGCTACACCTTC. It encodes CASRRGEYGYTF.

In this sample, this clonotype turned up many times. The rearrangement links TRBV20-1 to TRBJ2-3; D gene unclear. The germline CDR1 and CDR2 sequences are DFQATT and SNEGSKA (reference sequence). The CDR3 has 15 amino acids. With 2 bases removed from V and 3 bases from J, the gap between germline ends came to 15 bases. The CDR3 region is CSARIGISVTDTQYF. The CDR3 region has the DNA TGCAGTGCTAGAATTGGAATTTCGGTGACAGATACGCAGTATTTT.

The chain links TRBV10-3 to TRBJ2-1; 7 bases are a match to TRBD2. J gave up 3 bases and V 8 bases, and 7 bases lay outside the gene matches. The V gene's germline CDR1 is ENHRY and CDR2 SYGVKD. The CDR3 has 14 amino acids. The CDR3: CAIQREADYNEQFF. The CDR3 DNA follows: TGTGCCATCCAACGGGAGGCCGACTACAATGAGCAGTTCTTC.

In its sample, this clonotype was seen many times. This sequence joins TRBV3-1 and TRBJ2-3; 8 nucleotides agree with TRBD2. There are 13 residues in the CDR3. V lost 1 base to trimming and J lost 9 bases; unmatched junction nucleotides: 3. The V gene's germline CDR1 is LGHDT and CDR2 YNNKEL (reference sequence). The chain's CDR3 is CASSQGTSRTQYF. As DNA, the CDR3 is TGTGCCAGCAGCCAAGGGACTAGCAGGACGCAGTATTTT.

The sample holds a few counts of this clonotype. The chain has TRBV20-1 and TRBJ1-1, with D unclear. V lost 2 bases to trimming and J lost 2 bases, with 6 bases between them. CDR3 length equals 12 residues. Germline CDR1 is DFQATT and CDR2 is SNEGSKA (reference sequence). As DNA, the CDR3 is TGCAGTGCTAGACCGGTTAACACTGAAGCTTTCTTT. Translating it yields CSARPVNTEAFF.

J is TRBJ1-5 and V is TRBV7-9, with D possibly matching TRBD1 (5 bases). The CDR3 is 15 amino acids. The V and J ends lost 1 base and 5 bases respectively, with 12 bases between them. Per the germline V gene, CDR1 is SEHNR and CDR2 is FQNEAQ (reference sequence). CDR3: CASSLGQGNHQPQHF. The CDR3 region has the DNA TGTGCCAGCAGCTTAGGGCAGGGTAATCATCAGCCCCAGCATTTT.

This clonotype was counted at least ten times. The chain joins TRBV28 to TRBJ2-1; TRBD2 matches 8 bases. In germline, CDR1 is MDHEN, CDR2 SYDVKM. Trimming removed 1 base from V and 7 bases from J; junction bases left unmatched: 3. The CDR3 sequence is 14 residues long. DNA for the CDR3: TGTGCCAGCAGTTTATTCGGGACTAGAAATGAGCAGTTCTTC. The encoded protein is CASSLFGTRNEQFF.

The table lists this clonotype with many counts. The chain recombines TRBV6-2 or TRBV6-3 with TRBJ2-7; tentatively, D is TRBD1 (6 bases). The CDR3 is 12 amino acids. Germline V gene data show CDR1 as MNHEY and CDR2 as SVGEGT. Trimming stripped 8 bases from V and 3 bases from J, with 11 bases between. CDR3 loop: CASEGQSYEQYF. CDR3 sequence (DNA): TGTGCCAGCGAAGGACAGAGCTACGAGCAGTACTTC.

This clonotype occurred many times. The rearrangement uses TRBV28 and TRBJ1-3; D remains ambiguous. The CDR3 has 15 amino acids. V lost 2 bases to trimming and J lost 2 bases, with 10 bases between them. The germline gives CDR1 MDHEN, CDR2 SYDVKM. For the CDR3, the DNA is TGTGCCAGCAGTTTAATAGAAAGACCTGGAAACACCATATATTTT. It encodes CASSLIERPGNTIYF.

This clonotype turned up a few times. The chain recombines TRBV9 with TRBJ1-2, with D unclear. Trimming removed 2 bases from V and 2 bases from J, with 13 bases in between. This CDR3 has 15 amino acids. Germline lookup yields CDR1 SGDLS and CDR2 YYNGEE. The CDR3 coding sequence is TGTGCCAGCAGCGTCTCCCGGGCAGGAAACTATGGCTACACCTTC. It is translated as CASSVSRAGNYGYTF. Variable domain in full (rest from reference TRBV9 and TRBJ1-2): DSGVTQTPKHLITATGQRVTLRCSPRSGDLSVYWYQQSLDQGLQFLIQYYNGEERAKGNILERFSAQQFPDLHSELNLSSLELGDSALYFCASSVSRAGNYGYTFGSGTRLTVV.

In its sample, this clonotype was seen many times. J is TRBJ2-3 and V is TRBV11-2; D perhaps matches TRBD2 (6 bases). The V gene's germline CDR1 is SGHAT and CDR2 FQNNGV. The CDR3 runs to 16 residues. V was trimmed by 5 bases and J by 2 bases, leaving 17 bases between them. This CDR3 is CASSPGLGGFTDTQYF. In nucleotides, the CDR3 is TGTGCCAGCAGCCCGGGACTGGGTGGTTTCACAGATACGCAGTATTTT.

This chain connects TRBV5-1 to TRBJ1-1, with D possibly being TRBD1 (6 bases). The CDR3 is 13 residues long. Germline CDR1 reads SGHRS; CDR2 reads YFSETQ. The germline V and J ends were trimmed by 1 base and 7 bases, with 11 bases remaining between them. In DNA form, the CDR3 reads TGCGCCAGCAGCTTGACAGGGCAGGATGAAGCTTTCTTT. It translates to CASSLTGQDEAFF.

CDR3 in DNA: TGTGCCAGCACCGTACGGTCGGGGAGCGGCACCTCATACGAGCAGTACTTC. It codes for CASTVRSGSGTSYEQYF. V gene TRBV7-4 combines with J gene TRBJ2-7; tentatively, D is TRBD2 (5 bases). V lost 7 bases and J lost 4, with 26 bases in between. In germline, CDR1 is SGHVT, CDR2 SQSDAQ. This CDR3 is 17 amino acids long.